These T cell receptor beta chains were read from a single sample in a study of cytomegalovirus exposure and HLA in healthy donors. The method was immunoSEQ multiplex PCR; TCRdb's version includes in-frame clones alone and lacks a portion of them. The sample contains hundreds of thousands of clones, 75% to 90% of which appear only once. Material: PBMCs. The receptors were sampled from a woman aged 18-29 years in good health and CMV-seronegative. Each CDR3 is given with its conserved first and last residue. A D gene is named only where the DNA matches it firmly. Some rows have no size entry. The others give once, few or many, or a class for an expanded clone.

abundance,len,d_gene,v_gene,j_gene,CDR3aa,CDR3nt
.,11,TRBD2,TRBV10-2,TRBJ2-1,CASSEGTRQFF,TGCGCCAGCAGTGAAGGGACTAGGCAGTTCTTC
.,17,TRBD2,TRBV28,TRBJ2-2,CASSGLAGGLNTGELFF,TGTGCCAGCAGCGGACTAGCGGGAGGCCTGAACACCGGGGAGCTGTTTTTT
few,15,TRBD1,TRBV2,TRBJ2-7,CASRDRGQILGEQYF,TGTGCCAGCAGGGACAGGGGGCAAATCTTGGGTGAGCAGTACTTC
.,15,TRBD1,TRBV7-3,TRBJ2-7,CASSPTGTASYEQYF,TGTGCCAGCAGCCCAACCGGGACAGCCTCCTACGAGCAGTACTTC
.,15,.,TRBV2,TRBJ2-3,CASSVRTGRTDTQYF,TGTGCCAGCAGTGTTAGGACTGGGAGGACAGATACGCAGTATTTT
.,13,TRBD1,TRBV5-6,TRBJ2-7,CASKLTGDYEQYF,TGTGCCAGTAAACTGACAGGGGACTACGAGCAGTACTTC
.,17,TRBD1,TRBV19,TRBJ1-2,CASSKGQGAPQGYGYTF,TGTGCCAGTAGTAAGGGACAGGGGGCGCCTCAAGGCTATGGCTACACCTTC
once,16,.,TRBV6-1,TRBJ1-1,CASSEAEETGEFWAFF,TGTGCCAGCAGTGAAGCTGAGGAGACAGGAGAGTTCTGGGCTTTCTTT
.,15,.,TRBV29-1,TRBJ2-7,CSVERPGSSSYEQYF,TGCAGCGTTGAAAGGCCGGGGTCGAGCTCCTACGAGCAGTACTTC
few,16,TRBD2,TRBV6-4,TRBJ2-2,CASSLSGSFNTGELFF,TGTGCCAGCAGTCTCAGCGGGAGTTTTAACACCGGGGAGCTGTTTTTT
.,13,.,TRBV12-5,TRBJ2-1,CASGLDRRDEQFF,TGTGCTAGTGGTTTGGATAGGAGGGATGAGCAGTTCTTC
.,17,.,TRBV4-1,TRBJ2-7,CASSHPLSQGRTYEQYF,TGCGCCAGCAGCCACCCCCTGAGTCAGGGGCGAACATACGAGCAGTACTTC
.,17,TRBD2,TRBV25-1,TRBJ2-7,CASSEGGSGSLGYEQYF,TGTGCCAGCAGTGAAGGGGGTAGCGGGAGCCTCGGGTACGAGCAGTACTTC
.,18,.,TRBV13,TRBJ2-3,CASSSLLNSLLLTDTQYF,TGTGCCAGCAGCTCATTACTGAACAGCCTCCTACTCACAGATACGCAGTATTTT
.,13,.,TRBV2,TRBJ1-1,CASSARVGTEAFF,TGTGCCAGCAGCGCCAGGGTCGGCACTGAAGCTTTCTTT
once,13,.,TRBV18,TRBJ1-1,CASSPVLNTEAFF,TGTGCCAGCTCACCAGTCTTGAACACTGAAGCTTTCTTT
.,14,.,TRBV6-1,TRBJ2-7,CASSEAQGPYEQYF,TGTGCCAGCAGTGAAGCGCAGGGCCCCTACGAGCAGTACTTC
.,17,.,TRBV19,TRBJ1-1,CASSSFLRGAMNTEAFF,TGTGCCAGTAGTTCATTTCTTCGGGGGGCGATGAACACTGAAGCTTTCTTT
.,16,.,TRBV30,TRBJ1-1,CAWRDPGRGSNTEAFF,TGTGCCTGGAGGGACCCAGGTAGGGGCTCGAACACTGAAGCTTTCTTT
.,15,.,TRBV5-1,TRBJ2-1,CASSGGIGGHNEQFF,TGCGCCAGCAGCGGCGGCATTGGAGGCCACAATGAGCAGTTCTTC
.,17,TRBD2,TRBV11-2,TRBJ2-1,CASSLDPSGGGYNEQFF,TGTGCCAGCAGCTTAGATCCCAGCGGGGGGGGCTACAATGAGCAGTTCTTC
.,16,TRBD2,TRBV7-7,TRBJ2-5,CASSSGGTRTVETQYF,TGTGCCAGCAGCTCGGGCGGGACTAGGACTGTGGAGACCCAGTACTTC
.,15,TRBD2,TRBV4-1,TRBJ2-7,CASSHRGGGVYEQYF,TGCGCCAGCAGCCATAGAGGCGGGGGGGTTTACGAGCAGTACTTC
once,13,TRBD1,TRBV10-3,TRBJ2-2,CAIPGQTNGELFF,TGTGCCATACCGGGACAGACAAACGGGGAGCTGTTTTTT
.,16,TRBD2,TRBV27,TRBJ2-7,CASSGLAGERPYEQYF,TGTGCCAGCAGCGGACTAGCGGGAGAAAGGCCCTACGAGCAGTACTTC
.,14,.,TRBV18,TRBJ2-2,CASSPVQLTGELFF,TGTGCCAGCTCACCAGTACAGTTGACCGGGGAGCTGTTTTTT
.,11,.,TRBV30,TRBJ1-1,CAWSGGVEAFF,TGTGCCTGGAGCGGCGGGGTTGAAGCTTTCTTT
.,14,.,TRBV7-6,TRBJ2-2,CASANSPNTGELFF,TGTGCCAGCGCCAACTCCCCGAACACCGGGGAGCTGTTTTTT
.,14,.,TRBV28,TRBJ2-3,CASSLSPRTDTQYF,TGTGCCAGCAGTTTGTCTCCTCGCACAGATACGCAGTATTTT
.,14,TRBD1,TRBV11-2,TRBJ1-2,CASSSRDSLYGYTF,TGTGCCAGCAGTTCAAGGGACAGCCTCTATGGCTACACCTTC
.,14,TRBD1,TRBV9,TRBJ2-7,CASSLGQGAYEQYF,TGTGCCAGCAGCTTAGGACAGGGGGCCTACGAGCAGTACTTC
.,17,TRBD2,TRBV9,TRBJ2-1,CASSTSASSGGRNEQFF,TGTGCCAGCAGCACAAGCGCATCTAGCGGGGGACGAAATGAGCAGTTCTTC
.,16,.,TRBV7-6,TRBJ2-2,CASSSSRGLNTGELFF,TGTGCCAGCAGCTCAAGTCGGGGGTTGAACACCGGGGAGCTGTTTTTT
.,12,.,TRBV9,TRBJ1-1,CASSAAGSEAFF,TGTGCCAGCAGCGCCGCAGGGTCTGAAGCTTTCTTT
.,15,TRBD1,TRBV5-4,TRBJ1-2,CASSPGQGGHYGYTF,TGTGCCAGCAGCCCCGGACAGGGAGGGCACTATGGCTACACCTTC
.,14,.,TRBV4-1,TRBJ2-7,CASSRRDSEVVQYF,TGCGCCAGCAGCCGCCGGGACTCAGAGGTCGTGCAGTACTTC
.,16,TRBD1,TRBV27,TRBJ1-1,CASSLWTGGSGAEAFF,TGTGCCAGCAGTCTATGGACAGGGGGCTCTGGGGCTGAAGCTTTCTTT
.,16,TRBD2,TRBV4-1,TRBJ2-7,CASSQGLAGGTVEQYF,TGCGCCAGCAGCCAAGGACTAGCGGGGGGAACCGTGGAGCAGTACTTC
.,17,TRBD1,TRBV5-6,TRBJ2-1,CASSLLYGGTGDNEQFF,TGTGCCAGCAGCCTCTTATACGGGGGGACAGGGGACAATGAGCAGTTCTTC
.,14,.,TRBV5-1,TRBJ2-7,CASSLDRLFYEQYF,TGCGCCAGCAGCTTGGACCGACTATTCTACGAGCAGTACTTC
.,13,TRBD1,TRBV7-9,TRBJ1-2,CASSSGTGKGYTF,TGTGCCAGCAGCTCCGGGACAGGGAAGGGCTACACCTTC
.,14,.,TRBV6-1,TRBJ1-4,CASSSTGTNEKLFF,TGTGCCAGCAGCTCGACGGGGACTAATGAAAAACTGTTTTTT
.,14,TRBD1,TRBV29-1,TRBJ1-1,CSVHRQGRGTEAFF,TGCAGCGTCCACCGACAGGGCCGGGGCACTGAAGCTTTCTTT
few,11,.,TRBV28,TRBJ2-7,CASSQTYEQYF,TGTGCCAGCAGCCAAACCTACGAGCAGTACTTC
.,14,.,TRBV9,TRBJ2-1,CASGLGESYNEQFF,TGTGCCAGCGGCTTAGGCGAGTCCTACAATGAGCAGTTCTTC
.,13,.,TRBV28,TRBJ1-4,CASAEGSDEKLFF,TGTGCCTCTGCGGAGGGTTCGGATGAAAAACTGTTTTTT
.,18,.,TRBV7-3,TRBJ1-1,CASSLTRGSRVVWTEAFF,TGTGCCAGCAGCTTAACTCGGGGGTCCCGGGTAGTGTGGACTGAAGCTTTCTTT
few,11,.,TRBV28,TRBJ2-7,CASRRREEQYF,TGTGCCAGCAGACGACGGGAAGAGCAGTACTTC
.,15,TRBD1,TRBV18,TRBJ2-5,CASSPFDRGQETQYF,TGTGCCAGCTCACCTTTCGACAGGGGCCAAGAGACCCAGTACTTC
.,15,.,TRBV5-8,TRBJ2-3,CASSFGPGSTDTQYF,TGTGCCAGCAGTTTCGGCCCAGGGAGCACAGATACGCAGTATTTT
once,15,.,TRBV27,TRBJ1-1,CASSLTGGRTTEAFF,TGTGCCAGCAGTTTAACGGGGGGACGGACCACTGAAGCTTTCTTT
.,15,.,TRBV2,TRBJ1-3,CASSAGRFVGNTIYF,TGTGCCAGCAGTGCTGGCAGGTTCGTAGGAAACACCATATATTTT
.,15,TRBD2,TRBV6-1,TRBJ2-3,CASSRLAGSTDTQYF,TGTGCCAGCAGCCGACTAGCGGGCAGCACAGATACGCAGTATTTT
once,17,TRBD2,TRBV5-4,TRBJ2-2,CASSTTLAGVNTGELFF,TGTGCCAGCAGCACCACCCTAGCGGGAGTAAACACCGGGGAGCTGTTTTTT
.,15,.,TRBV2,TRBJ2-1,CASSFLRLGNNEQFF,TGTGCCAGCAGCTTCCTCCGACTAGGCAACAATGAGCAGTTCTTC
.,12,.,TRBV5-1,TRBJ2-3,CASSENTDTQYF,TGCGCCAGCAGCGAGAACACAGATACGCAGTATTTT
.,18,TRBD1,TRBV5-1,TRBJ1-4,CASSLGGQGSSTNEKLFF,TGCGCCAGCAGCCTGGGGGGACAGGGATCGTCAACTAATGAAAAACTGTTTTTT